This paragraph covers one T cell receptor (beta chain) sequence. The antigen is undetermined. The record originates from a study of regulatory and conventional T cells in RAG deficiency. Regulatory T cells were sorted from blood as CD4+ CD25-high CD127-low cells. Regarding the study as a whole: In Omenn syndrome, Treg and Tconv repertoires overlapped >75%. These Omenn syndrome Treg sorts may hold peripherally activated cells instead.

The method was immunoSEQ multiplex PCR; TCRdb's version includes in-frame clones alone and lacks a portion of them. This table has about 7,100 clones, 90% to 95% appearing once. These same records also appear under a second study, on regulatory T cells. That paper adds: The PCR used 52 TRBV and 13 TRBJ primers. In patients, unique TRB V-J pairs were restricted and V/J usage skewed, especially in Tregs.

Sequencing was performed on CD127- CD25+ CD4+ Tregs sorted from blood. The sequence came from a human donor in good health.

The CDR3 nucleotides are TGTGCCAGCAAGGGGAACTATGGCTACACCTTC. This encodes CASKGNYGYTF. The chain joins TRBV11-1 to TRBJ1-2, with a possible D match to TRBD1 (5 bases). This CDR3 has 11 amino acids. Trimming stripped 7 bases from V and 2 bases from J, with 5 bases between. Germline lookup yields CDR1 SGHAT and CDR2 FQDESV (reference sequence).